This T cell receptor beta chain was sequenced in a study of blood T cell repertoires in COVID-19 (dated by TCRdb to the early 2020s). Study-level background: The collaborator samples originated in the United States, Italy and Spain and spanned the acute and convalescent phases of COVID-19. The prospective study material was composed of cDNA or gDNA derived from T cells, B-cell-depleted T cells, or PBMCs. The dataset comprised deeply sampled blood TCRbeta repertoires from subjects exposed to, actively infected with, or recovered from COVID-19. The repertoires were released in a freely available public database intended as a resource for research on the immune response to SARS-CoV-2. Samples came from the ongoing ImmuneRACE study (first 160 participants) plus 1,254 subjects from 6 global collaborators. Nearly every sample came with metadata listing a de-identified subject ID, COVID-19 status, age in years and sex. Where HLA class I and class II types were available, the types were taken from metadata supplied by the sample provider, not from assay-based typing. Overall results and qualifications from the work: The quantity of clinical and demographic metadata differed by source and by participant and was supplied without curation.

In the prospective study, participants were about 18 to 95 years old, resided in approximately 25 geographic areas of the United States, and were enrolled through a virtual design. In the prospective study, cohorts were assigned on the basis of participant-reported clinical history obtained from a screening survey and a study questionnaire. For ImmuneRACE Cohort 3, a participant was defined as recovered based on two consecutive negative NP/OP PCR tests, clearance by a healthcare professional, or resolution of symptoms. Each participant in the prospective study had whole blood, serum and a nasopharyngeal or oropharyngeal swab collected by mobile phlebotomists. Participants in the prospective study had the option to provide additional blood draws and questionnaires over a 2-month period. Before DNA extraction, blood samples from the prospective study were shipped at room temperature or frozen. About this clone itself: Its target antigen remains unknown. Qualities for individual bases were not recorded, and no much larger clone is one base off.

TCRbeta CDR3 regions were amplified from genomic DNA using the immunoSEQ Assay, a bias-controlled multiplex PCR. The paper's processing steps were these. The number of nucleated cells in each sample was estimated by amplification of reference gene primers within the assay. To quantify the absolute abundance of each unique TCRbeta CDR3 rearrangement, sequence reads were collapsed and filtered. Productive Simpson clonality was computed per sample as the square root of Simpson's diversity index over productive rearrangements. The table comes from immuneACCESS by way of TCRdb, which keeps in-frame sequences with V and J called. Part of the clones is missing from these tables; in studies checked, under half for an unresolved V gene and the rest for unknown reasons. Clone size and V and J calls were adopted from that table, with D and trimming inferred from the DNA. The sample has a few hundred thousand clones on record, roughly 88% of them singletons. Under 2.5% of the sample comes from the top ten.

The clonotype originates from a man aged 30 to 45 who had recovered from COVID-19. The sequenced material came from PBMCs or T cells enriched from blood (not recorded which).

CDR3 protein: CASSSDSPNTGELFF. The nucleotides read TGTGCCAGCAGCTCGGACAGCCCGAACACCGGGGAGCTGTTTTTT. The chain was built from TRBV7-9 and TRBJ2-2; TRBD1 might be the D gene, on 6 matching bases. Including cysteine and phenylalanine, the CDR3 has 15 amino acids. Kept here is only the CDR3 DNA, which spans 45 bases and is read in frame from base 1. The V and J ends are trimmed by 4 bases and 0 bases, leaving 9 bases between them. Based on the germline V gene (reference sequence), the CDR1 and CDR2 sequences are SEHNR and FQNEAQ.